The 27 T cell receptor beta chains below come from one sample, sequenced in a study of T-cell memory formation after mild COVID-19. Using its own MiXCR run on the 5' RACE reads, TCRdb lists one record per CDR3 protein. Among 400,000 to 500,000 distinct CDR3 sequences listed, about 24% were seen once. The sequencing sample was made of PBMCs or a T cell subset sorted from them (not recorded which). These receptors were obtained from an adult woman who had mild COVID-19 (a few samples of this study predate the infection). Cell type and time point are not known.

This clonotype was seen only once. The genes are TRBV5-1 and TRBJ2-1, with TRBD2 identical over 9 bases. The CDR3 contains 16 residues. CDR1 and CDR2 from the germline V gene are SGHRS and YFSETQ. Trimming took 4 bases from V and 4 from J; bases not matched to a gene: 9. CDR3 in amino acids: CASSPYPSGEYNEQFF. The CDR3 DNA reads as TGCGCCAGCAGCCCGTACCCTAGCGGGGAGTACAATGAGCAGTTCTTC.

The chain combines TRBV24-1 with TRBJ2-1; D is perhaps TRBD1 (5 bases). The CDR3 covers 12 residues. Germline V gene sequence: CDR1 KGHDR, CDR2 SFDVKD. Trimming removed 4 bases from V and 7 bases from J, with 7 bases in between. CDR3 DNA sequence: TGTGCCACCAGTGAATCAGGGAATGAGCAGTTCTTC. Residues: CATSESGNEQFF.

This clonotype was seen only a few times. The chain couples TRBV3-1 to TRBJ2-7; 7 nucleotides align to TRBD1. Germline V gene sequence: CDR1 LGHDT, CDR2 YNNKEL (reference sequence). The V segment lost 0 bases and the J segment 4 bases; nucleotides outside the gene matches: 3. This CDR3 is built from 14 residues. The chain's CDR3 is CASSQDRGFYEQYF. The CDR3 DNA reads TGTGCCAGCAGCCAAGACAGGGGGTTTTACGAGCAGTACTTC.

V and J are TRBV6-6 and TRBJ1-1; the D is unclear. This CDR3 region has 14 residues. Trimming shortened V by 4 bases and J by 1 base, and 10 bases separated the two germline ends. CDR1 MNHNY and CDR2 SVGAGI come from the germline V gene (reference sequence). CDR3 nucleotide sequence: TGTGCCAGCAGTTCCGTTACGTCGAACACTGAAGCTTTCTTT. Translation gives CASSSVTSNTEAFF.

The J gene is TRBJ2-3, the V gene TRBV7-2; D gene ambiguous. This CDR3 spans 15 amino acids. V was shortened by 5 bases and J by 6 bases, with 18 bases between the two germline ends. The germline CDR1 and CDR2 sequences are SGHTA and FQGNSA. DNA of the CDR3: TGTGCCAGCAGCGTAAACACGCCTGCCACGGATACGCAGTATTTT. It specifies CASSVNTPATDTQYF.

Only a few counts were recorded for this clonotype. The chain is built from TRBV30 and TRBJ1-4; 8 nucleotides match TRBD1. The CDR3 has 14 amino acids. CDR1 is GTSNPN, CDR2 SVGIG, per germline (reference sequence). V was clipped by 0 bases and J by 7 bases; unmatched bases: 4. CDR3 residues: CAWSVGTGREKLFF. The CDR3 bases are TGTGCCTGGAGTGTGGGGACAGGCCGTGAAAAACTGTTTTTT.

This sequence joins TRBV7-9 and TRBJ1-2; tentative D call: TRBD1 (6 bases). V was pared by 5 bases and J by 2 bases, with 15 bases between. This CDR3 is 15 amino acids long. Germline V gene lookup returns CDR1 SEHNR and CDR2 FQNEAQ (reference sequence). CDR3 sequence reads: CASSPGGLANYGYTF. The CDR3 DNA sequence: TGTGCCAGCAGCCCGGGGGGGCTGGCCAACTATGGCTACACCTTC. Based on the CDR3 plus reference TRBV7-9 and TRBJ1-2, the full variable domain is DTGVSQNPRHKITKRGQNVTFRCDPISEHNRLYWYRQTLGQGPEFLTYFQNEAQLEKSRLLSDRFSAERPKGSFSTLEIQRTEQGDSAMYLCASSPGGLANYGYTFGSGTRLTVV.

The sample holds a few counts of this clonotype. The chain carries TRBV6-5 and TRBJ2-7; maybe TRBD2 (5 bases). The germline V gene has CDR1 MNHEY and CDR2 SVGAGI. V was pared by 6 bases and J by 2 bases, with 14 bases between. There are 14 residues in the CDR3. For the CDR3, the DNA is TGTGCCAGCAGCGCGGGTACTGTTCCCTACGAGCAGTACTTC. It translates to CASSAGTVPYEQYF.

This clonotype appeared a single time. V is TRBV9 and J is TRBJ2-6; unclear D gene. This CDR3 is 15 amino acids long. Trimming cost V 3 bases and J 0 bases, with 7 bases left between them. Germline V gene data show CDR1 as SGDLS and CDR2 as YYNGEE. For the CDR3, the DNA is TGTGCCAGCAGCGCTCAGCTCTCTGGGGCCAACGTCCTGACTTTC. It yields the protein CASSAQLSGANVLTF.

This clonotype was seen a handful of times. V gene TRBV6-5 combines with J gene TRBJ1-2, with TRBD1 identical over 7 bases. Trimming at V came to 6 bases and at J to 2 bases, leaving 12 bases not matched to a gene. Germline V gene sequence: CDR1 MNHEY, CDR2 SVGAGI. This CDR3 contains 16 residues. CDR3 amino acids: CASSFRASTGNYGYTF. The DNA of the CDR3 is TGTGCCAGCAGCTTCAGAGCCTCGACAGGGAACTATGGCTACACCTTC.

This chain connects TRBV5-1 to TRBJ1-3; D is ambiguous. Germline V gene lookup returns CDR1 SGHRS and CDR2 YFSETQ. The germline V and J ends were trimmed by 4 bases and 1 base, with 9 bases remaining between them. This CDR3 contains 14 residues. In DNA, the CDR3 is TGCGCCAGCAGCAACGACGGTTCTGGAAACACCATATATTTT. Translation: CASSNDGSGNTIYF.

The rearrangement links TRBV4-1 to TRBJ2-3; 7 positions match TRBD1. Germline V gives CDR1 MGHRA, CDR2 YSYEKL. CDR3 length equals 15 residues. Unmatched junction bases numbered 6, after V lost 1 base and J lost 5 bases. The CDR3 is CASSQVRQGLDTQYF. In nucleotides, the CDR3 is TGCGCCAGCAGCCAAGTAAGACAGGGTTTAGATACGCAGTATTTT.

This chain uses TRBV4-1 with TRBJ2-2; weak D call: TRBD2 (6 bases). The CDR3 sequence is 14 residues long. CDR1 and CDR2 (germline): MGHRA, YSYEKL. V was pared by 3 bases and J by 8 bases, with 13 bases between. The CDR3 spells CASSHAPGVGELFF. CDR3 nucleotides: TGCGCCAGCAGCCACGCCCCGGGGGTAGGGGAGCTGTTTTTT.

This clonotype was seen more than once but under ten times. This chain uses TRBV20-1 with TRBJ2-1; 14 bases line up with TRBD2. The germline CDR1 and CDR2 sequences are DFQATT and SNEGSKA (reference sequence). V dropped 4 bases and J dropped 9; count of bases not matched to a gene: 8. The CDR3 spans 15 residues. CDR3 nucleotides: TGCAGTGCTAAGATGGGACTAGCGGGAGTCCCTGAGCAGTTCTTC. Its translation is CSAKMGLAGVPEQFF.

The V call is TRBV29-1, the J call TRBJ1-2, with TRBD1 identical over 8 bases. Germline CDR1 SQVTM, CDR2 ANQGSEA. With 7 bases clipped from V and 4 bases from J, the junction kept 5 bases outside the gene matches. This CDR3 contains 12 residues. Here the CDR3 reads CSGRTGSYGYTF. Written as DNA, the CDR3 is TGCAGCGGAAGGACAGGGAGCTATGGCTACACCTTC.

The chain uses TRBV20-1 and TRBJ2-1; TRBD1 matches 10 bases. From germline, CDR1 is DFQATT and CDR2 SNEGSKA (reference sequence). Trimming cost V 5 bases and J 5 bases; bases outside gene matches: 12. The CDR3 sequence is 16 residues long. The CDR3: CSAPAGDRGPHNEQFF. The DNA of the CDR3 is TGCAGTGCTCCTGCGGGGGACAGGGGCCCTCACAATGAGCAGTTCTTC.

The J gene is TRBJ2-3, the V gene TRBV12-3 or TRBV12-4; D is unclear. This CDR3 region has 10 residues. Trimming left V 6 bases short and J 5 bases short, with 3 bases between. The CDR3: CASRQDTQYF. The CDR3 DNA follows: TGTGCCAGCAGACAAGATACGCAGTATTTT.

This clonotype appeared a few times. The chain has TRBV7-8 and TRBJ1-1; D is unclear. The CDR3 totals 12 residues. Between the trimmed V and J ends, which lost 5 bases and 5 bases, there was a span of 9 bases. Germline values: CDR1 SGHVS, CDR2 FQNEAQ. The chain's CDR3 is CASSPWLTEAFF. CDR3 DNA: TGTGCCAGCAGCCCCTGGTTGACTGAAGCTTTCTTT.

This chain joins TRBV7-2 and TRBJ2-7; 8 nucleotides match TRBD1. Germline CDR1 and CDR2: SGHTA and FQGNSA. This CDR3 has 14 residues. The junction had 4 bases not matched to a gene; V was cut back by 5 bases and J by 1 base. CDR3 coding DNA: TGTGCCAGCAGCCAGGGGGCGGGGTCCTACGAGCAGTACTTC. Translated: CASSQGAGSYEQYF. Full variable domain (rest looked up from reference TRBV7-2 and TRBJ2-7): GAGVSQSPSNKVTEKGKDVELRCDPISGHTALYWYRQSLGQGLEFLIYFQGNSAPDKSGLPSDRFSAERTGGSVSTLTIQRTQQEDSAVYLCASSQGAGSYEQYFGPGTRLTVT.

Many counts were recorded for this clonotype. The chain combines TRBV7-2 with TRBJ2-2; unclear D gene. Germline loops: CDR1 SGHTA, CDR2 FQGNSA. CDR3 size: 14 residues. V lost 7 bases and J 3 bases, leaving 12 bases between the germline ends. The CDR3 nucleotides are TGTGCCAGCACCCCTCTCACCCACACCGGGGAGCTGTTTTTT. Protein product: CASTPLTHTGELFF.

This clonotype has a handful of counts. This chain connects TRBV29-1 to TRBJ1-1, with D perhaps matching TRBD1 (6 bases). The germline CDR1 and CDR2 sequences are SQVTM and ANQGSEA. The length of the CDR3 is 13 residues. V lost 3 bases and J lost 1, with 9 bases in between. CDR3 in amino acids: CSVDRGANTEAFF. For the CDR3, the DNA is TGCAGCGTTGATCGGGGGGCGAACACTGAAGCTTTCTTT. Looking up the rest from reference TRBV29-1 and TRBJ1-1 gives the full variable domain: SAVISQKPSRDICQRGTSLTIQCQVDSQVTMMFWYRQQPGQSLTLIATANQGSEATYESGFVIDKFPISRPNLTFSTLTVSNMSPEDSSIYLCSVDRGANTEAFFGQGTRLTVV.

This clonotype appeared many times. The V and J genes are TRBV12-3 or TRBV12-4 and TRBJ2-1; 10 bases agree with TRBD2. Germline trimming cut 1 base from V and 10 bases from J; bases unmatched to any gene: 13. The CDR3 consists of 17 residues. This chain's CDR3 is CASSLGVGIAGGQEQFF. CDR3 coding DNA: TGTGCCAGCAGTTTAGGGGTGGGGATAGCGGGAGGTCAGGAGCAGTTCTTC.

The CDR3: CASSGAGRKNGYTF. The CDR3 DNA reads as TGTGCCAGCAGTGGGGCAGGGAGGAAGAATGGCTACACCTTC. This chain uses TRBV6-5 with TRBJ1-2; D is perhaps TRBD1 (5 bases). Per germline, CDR1 MNHEY and CDR2 SVGAGI. The V and J ends lost 5 bases and 6 bases respectively, with 16 bases between them. CDR3 size: 14 residues.

In this sample, this clonotype turned up a few times. The chain joins TRBV10-3 to TRBJ2-1; D tentatively reads TRBD1 or TRBD2 (6 bases each). Trimming cost V 3 bases and J 16 bases, with 16 bases left between them. Looked up from germline, CDR1 is ENHRY and CDR2 is SYGVKD. The CDR3 sequence is 12 residues long. CDR3 DNA sequence: TGTGCCATCAGTGAATCTGGGGGGCCGAGTTTCTTC. Protein sequence: CAISESGGPSFF.

The CDR3 DNA sequence: TGTGCCAGCAGGACCGAAAAAGGGGAGACCCAGTACTTC. Translation: CASRTEKGETQYF. V usage is TRBV6-1 and J usage is TRBJ2-5; D is unclear. V lost 6 bases and J 5 bases, leaving 13 bases between the germline ends. The germline gives CDR1 MNHNS, CDR2 SASEGT. CDR3 length equals 13 residues.

The chain combines TRBV6-2 or TRBV6-3 with TRBJ2-5; 11 bases fit TRBD2. The CDR3 is made up of 16 amino acids. V was clipped by 6 bases and J by 7 bases; unmatched bases: 13. Germline lookup yields CDR1 MNHEY and CDR2 SVGEGT. The CDR3 nucleotides read TGTGCCAGCAGGCCATCCACACCTAGCGGGGGGCGGACCCAGTACTTC. Protein sequence: CASRPSTPSGGRTQYF.

This clonotype was counted ten times or more. The rearrangement joins TRBV27 to TRBJ2-3, with TRBD2 identical over 8 bases. After removal of 5 bases from V and 3 bases from J, the junction contained 4 bases not matched to a gene. The CDR3 is made up of 14 amino acids. The germline V gene encodes CDR1 MNHEY and CDR2 SMNVEV (reference sequence). CDR3 region: CASSSGRFTDTQYF. In DNA, the CDR3 is TGTGCCAGCAGTAGCGGGAGATTTACAGATACGCAGTATTTT.